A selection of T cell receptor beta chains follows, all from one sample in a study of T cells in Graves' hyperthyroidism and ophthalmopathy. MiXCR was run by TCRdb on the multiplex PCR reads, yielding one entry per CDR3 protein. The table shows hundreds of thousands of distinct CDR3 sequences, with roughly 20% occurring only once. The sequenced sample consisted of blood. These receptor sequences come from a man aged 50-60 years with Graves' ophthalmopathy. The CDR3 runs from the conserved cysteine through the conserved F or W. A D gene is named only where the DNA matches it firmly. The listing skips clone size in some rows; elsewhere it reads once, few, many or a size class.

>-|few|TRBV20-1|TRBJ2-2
CSARDQLRENTGELFF
TGCAGTGCTAGAGATCAGTTGCGGGAGAACACCGGGGAGCTGTTTTTT
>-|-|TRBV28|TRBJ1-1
CASSSLAPENTEAFF
TGTGCCAGCAGTTCCTTAGCACCAGAGAACACTGAAGCTTTCTTT
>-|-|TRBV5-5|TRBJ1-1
CASSRWGTEAFF
TGTGCCAGCTCCCGCTGGGGCACTGAAGCTTTCTTT
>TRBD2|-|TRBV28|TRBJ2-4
CASSALSGRRNIQYF
TGTGCCAGCAGTGCCTTAAGCGGGAGACGAAACATTCAGTACTTC
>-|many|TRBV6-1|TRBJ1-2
CASNPGTGGYTF
TGTGCCAGCAATCCCGGGACGGGCGGCTACACCTTC
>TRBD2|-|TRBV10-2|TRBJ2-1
CASLGLVYNEQFF
TGCGCCAGCCTCGGACTAGTTTACAATGAGCAGTTCTTC
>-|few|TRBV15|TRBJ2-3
CATSSAGQGGVADTQYF
TGTGCCACCAGCAGTGCAGGACAGGGAGGGGTGGCAGATACGCAGTATTTT
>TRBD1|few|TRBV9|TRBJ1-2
CASSVTGGSNYGYTF
TGTGCCAGCAGCGTTACAGGGGGCTCTAACTATGGCTACACCTTC
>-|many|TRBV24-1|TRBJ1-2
CATSDPGTPKGDGYTF
TGTGCCACCAGTGATCCCGGGACACCTAAGGGCGATGGCTACACCTTC
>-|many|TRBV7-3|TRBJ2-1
CASSSDLNNEQFF
TGTGCCAGCAGCTCGGACCTGAACAATGAGCAGTTCTTC
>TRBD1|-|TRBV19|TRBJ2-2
CASRKGQGPNTGELFF
TGTGCCAGTAGAAAAGGACAGGGGCCAAACACCGGGGAGCTGTTTTTT
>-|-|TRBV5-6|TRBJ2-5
CASSTSTGTQYF
TGTGCCAGCAGCACGAGCACAGGGACCCAGTACTTC
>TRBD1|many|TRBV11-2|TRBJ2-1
CASSFRTGNEQFF
TGTGCCAGCAGCTTTCGGACAGGGAATGAGCAGTTCTTC
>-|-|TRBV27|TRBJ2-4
CASSNDRNIQYF
TGTGCCAGCAGCAACGACAGAAACATTCAGTACTTC
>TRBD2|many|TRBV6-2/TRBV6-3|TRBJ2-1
CASSYRLAESHYNEQFF
TGTGCCAGCAGTTATCGACTAGCGGAGAGTCACTACAATGAGCAGTTCTTC
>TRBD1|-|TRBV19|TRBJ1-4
CASSTQGASNEELFF
TGTGCCAGTAGTACCCAGGGGGCGTCCAATGAAGAACTGTTTTTT
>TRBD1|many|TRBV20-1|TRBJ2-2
CSARFWRIGTGNTGELFF
TGCAGTGCTAGATTCTGGCGTATCGGGACAGGGAACACCGGGGAGCTGTTTTTT
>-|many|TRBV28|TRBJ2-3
CASSPGGDTQYF
TGTGCCAGCAGTCCCGGTGGGGATACGCAGTATTTT
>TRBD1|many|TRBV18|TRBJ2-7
CASSPPGFGTGVGEQYF
TGTGCCAGCTCACCACCAGGGTTTGGGACAGGGGTTGGCGAGCAGTACTTC
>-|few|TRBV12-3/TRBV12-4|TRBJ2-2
CASSLGAWGGELFF
TGTGCCAGCAGTTTGGGGGCTTGGGGCGGGGAGCTGTTTTTT
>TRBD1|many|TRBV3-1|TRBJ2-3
CASSQTLGTARATQYF
TGTGCCAGCAGCCAAACTTTAGGGACAGCTAGAGCGACGCAGTATTTT
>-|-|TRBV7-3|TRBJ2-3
CASTLIGGATDTQYF
TGTGCCAGCACCTTAATTGGGGGGGCCACAGATACGCAGTATTTT
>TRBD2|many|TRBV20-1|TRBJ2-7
CSAESSAGGSYEQYF
TGCAGTGCCGAGAGTTCTGCGGGGGGCTCCTACGAGCAGTACTTC
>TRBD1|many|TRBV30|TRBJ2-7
CAWSPRQGARNSYEQYF
TGTGCCTGGAGTCCCCGACAGGGGGCAAGGAACTCCTACGAGCAGTACTTC
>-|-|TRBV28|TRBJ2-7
CASSFGRPGRYEQYF
TGTGCCAGCAGTTTTGGCAGACCAGGGAGGTACGAGCAGTACTTC
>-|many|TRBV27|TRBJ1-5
CASSTLLGQNSNQPQHF
TGTGCCAGCAGTACCCTCCTCGGACAGAATAGCAATCAGCCCCAGCATTTT
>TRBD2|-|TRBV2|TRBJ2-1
CASSELAGARGEQFF
TGTGCCAGCAGTGAACTAGCGGGAGCCCGGGGAGAGCAGTTCTTC
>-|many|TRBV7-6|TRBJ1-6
CASREGGGSPLHF
TGTGCCAGCAGGGAGGGCGGCGGTTCACCCCTCCACTTT
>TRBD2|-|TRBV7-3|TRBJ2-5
CASSSGGRAQETQYF
TGTGCCAGCAGCTCCGGCGGGAGGGCCCAAGAGACCCAGTACTTC
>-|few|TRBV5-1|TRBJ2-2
CASSLATLNTGELFF
TGCGCCAGCAGCTTGGCGACACTGAACACCGGGGAGCTGTTTTTT
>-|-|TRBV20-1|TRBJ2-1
CSSSRPSSYNEQFF
TGCAGCTCTTCGAGGCCGAGCTCCTACAATGAGCAGTTCTTC
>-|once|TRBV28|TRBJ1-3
CASSLRTDSGNTIYF
TGTGCCAGCAGTTTACGGACAGACTCTGGAAACACCATATATTTT
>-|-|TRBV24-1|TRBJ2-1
CATSDPGTINEQFF
TGTGCCACCAGTGATCCGGGGACGATCAATGAGCAGTTCTTC
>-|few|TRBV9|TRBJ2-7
CASSVGDRLYEQYF
TGTGCCAGCAGCGTAGGAGACAGGCTCTACGAGCAGTACTTC
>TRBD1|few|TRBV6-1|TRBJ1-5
CASERDSYNQPQHF
TGTGCCAGCGAGCGGGACAGCTACAATCAGCCCCAGCATTTT
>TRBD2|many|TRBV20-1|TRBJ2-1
CSVEGRLAGVSDNEQFF
TGCAGTGTAGAAGGGAGGCTAGCGGGAGTGTCCGACAATGAGCAGTTCTTC
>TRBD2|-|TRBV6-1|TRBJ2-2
CASSARWGGSSGELFF
TGTGCCAGCAGTGCCCGGTGGGGCGGGAGCTCCGGGGAGCTGTTTTTT
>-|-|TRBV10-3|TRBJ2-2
CAISESRGGDTGELFF
TGTGCCATCAGTGAGTCGAGGGGCGGCGACACCGGGGAGCTGTTTTTT
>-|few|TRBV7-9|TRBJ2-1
CASSLSRTGSIYNEQFF
TGTGCCAGCAGCTTGTCCCGAACAGGGTCGATCTACAATGAGCAGTTCTTC
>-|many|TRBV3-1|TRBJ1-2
CASSPSGGWSYTF
TGTGCCAGCAGCCCCTCCGGGGGCTGGAGCTACACCTTC
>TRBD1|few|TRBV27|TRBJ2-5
CASSPLTGVGETQYF
TGTGCCAGCAGTCCCCTGACAGGGGTGGGGGAGACCCAGTACTTC
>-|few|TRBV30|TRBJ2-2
CACTRLYTGELFF
TGTGCCTGCACTAGACTTTACACCGGGGAGCTGTTTTTT
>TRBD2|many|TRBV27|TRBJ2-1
CASRPGLAGGSVHNEQFF
TGTGCCAGCAGACCAGGACTAGCGGGAGGGAGCGTACACAATGAGCAGTTCTTC
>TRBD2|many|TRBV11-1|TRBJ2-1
CASSRLAGGLNYNEQFF
TGTGCCAGCAGCCGACTAGCGGGAGGGCTAAACTACAATGAGCAGTTCTTC
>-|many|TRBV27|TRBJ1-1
CASLTQGNTEAFF
TGTGCCAGCCTAACACAGGGGAACACTGAAGCTTTCTTT
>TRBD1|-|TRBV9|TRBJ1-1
CASSRTGADTEAFF
TGTGCCAGCAGCCGGACAGGGGCTGACACTGAAGCTTTCTTT
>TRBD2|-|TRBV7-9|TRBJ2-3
CASSPGTRVVADTQYF
TGCGCCAGCAGCCCCGGGACTAGGGTCGTCGCAGATACGCAGTATTTT
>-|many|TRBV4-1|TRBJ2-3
CASSRQEGTDTQYF
TGCGCCAGCAGCCGGCAGGAAGGCACAGATACGCAGTATTTT
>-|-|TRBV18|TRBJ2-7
CASSIGGGSYEQYF
TGTGCCAGCTCAATTGGGGGTGGCTCCTACGAGCAGTACTTC
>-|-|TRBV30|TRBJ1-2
CAWNGPSESNGYTF
TGTGCCTGGAACGGGCCGTCCGAGTCCAATGGCTACACCTTC
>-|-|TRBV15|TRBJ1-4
CATSRDQGSGGEKLFF
TGTGCCACCAGCAGAGATCAGGGGAGTGGGGGTGAAAAACTGTTTTTT
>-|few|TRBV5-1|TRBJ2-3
CASSLLASRGTDTQYF
TGCGCCAGCAGCTTGTTAGCTAGCAGAGGCACAGATACGCAGTATTTT
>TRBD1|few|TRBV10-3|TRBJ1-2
CAIRDQGAYYGYTF
TGTGCCATCAGAGACCAGGGGGCTTACTATGGCTACACCTTC
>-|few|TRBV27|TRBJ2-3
CASKTRYGDAYSTDTQYF
TGTGCCAGCAAGACCCGATACGGGGACGCCTACAGCACAGATACGCAGTATTTT